Listed below are T cell receptor beta chains from one sample, sequenced in a study of T cells in localized non-small cell lung cancer. Assay: immunoSEQ multiplex PCR; the TCRdb copy retains only in-frame clones and omits some. The repertoire holds about 48,000 clones, with approximately 75% as singletons. The sample in question was peripheral blood, obtained before any cancer treatment. These receptor sequences come from a man between 40 and 75 years old with stage I squamous cell lung carcinoma. Both conserved end residues are part of each CDR3. D genes are given only for firm matches. The size entry is marked missing in some rows and otherwise reads once, few, many or a size class.

v_gene	d_gene	abundance	j_gene	CDR3nt	CDR3aa
TRBV9	-	-	TRBJ2-1	TGTGCCAGCAGCGTAGAGTTGTCCTCCTACAATGAGCAGTTCTTC	CASSVELSSYNEQFF
TRBV6-5	TRBD1	-	TRBJ2-5	TGTGCCAGCAGGAACGACAGGGGAGAGACCCAGTACTTC	CASRNDRGETQYF
TRBV5-1	-	-	TRBJ1-2	TGCGCCAGCAGCTTGGACAGGTCCTATGGCTACACCTTC	CASSLDRSYGYTF
TRBV6-5	TRBD1	-	TRBJ2-7	TGTGCCAGCACCGGGACAGGGAGATCCTACGAGCAGTACTTC	CASTGTGRSYEQYF
TRBV7-9	-	-	TRBJ2-7	TGTGCCAGCAGCCTGACCATAACCTACGAGCAGTACTTC	CASSLTITYEQYF
TRBV6-6	-	-	TRBJ2-5	TGTGCCAGCAGTTACGCCCGGGACTTTGGAGAGACCCAGTACTTC	CASSYARDFGETQYF
TRBV5-8	TRBD1	-	TRBJ1-4	TGTGCCAGCAGCCCGAGGACAGGGGGCACAACTAATGAAAAACTGTTTTTT	CASSPRTGGTTNEKLFF
TRBV19	-	once	TRBJ1-4	TGTGCCAGTAGTAGGGACACCGCAACTAATGAAAAACTGTTTTTT	CASSRDTATNEKLFF
TRBV9	-	-	TRBJ1-4	TGTGCCAGCAGCGAGGGAGGGGCTAATGAAAAACTGTTTTTT	CASSEGGANEKLFF
TRBV19	TRBD1	-	TRBJ2-2	TGTGCCAGTAGTAGCCTTAGGGACAGTTCGAACACCGGGGAGCTGTTTTTT	CASSSLRDSSNTGELFF
TRBV7-2	-	-	TRBJ1-1	TGTGCCAGCAGCTTATCAGGGGTCCCTGAAGCTTTCTTT	CASSLSGVPEAFF
TRBV11-2	-	-	TRBJ2-7	TGTGCCAGCAGCTCCTCGTTAGGTGACGAGCAGTACTTC	CASSSSLGDEQYF
TRBV28	-	-	TRBJ2-7	TGTGCCAGCAGTTTATGGGCAGGGGATCGGGTCGGGGAGCAGTACTTC	CASSLWAGDRVGEQYF
TRBV4-3	-	many	TRBJ2-7	TGCGCCAGCAGCCAAGGGGGCAGGGGGGCCTACGAGCAGTACTTC	CASSQGGRGAYEQYF
TRBV11-3	TRBD1	once	TRBJ2-5	TGTGCCAGCAGCGCGACAGGGGCAGAGACCCAGTACTTC	CASSATGAETQYF
TRBV2	TRBD2	-	TRBJ2-1	TGTGCCAGCAGAGGGGCTAGCGGGGGCTCCCGCTCCTACAATGAGCAGTTCTTC	CASRGASGGSRSYNEQFF
TRBV7-2	-	-	TRBJ2-3	TGTGCCAGCACTTTGCAGAGGGATACGCAGTATTTT	CASTLQRDTQYF
TRBV9	-	-	TRBJ2-2	TGTGCCAGCAGTACCTGGGGAACCGGGGAGCTGTTTTTT	CASSTWGTGELFF
TRBV28	-	-	TRBJ1-1	TGTGCCAGCAGCCTATTGGGGACTGAAGCTTTCTTT	CASSLLGTEAFF
TRBV28	-	many	TRBJ2-1	TGTGCCAGCAGTTTAAATGAGCAGTTCTTC	CASSLNEQFF
TRBV28	-	-	TRBJ2-1	TGTGCCAGCAGCCCCGGACAGCTAGCCCTCAATGAGCAGTTCTTC	CASSPGQLALNEQFF
TRBV5-4	TRBD1	-	TRBJ2-7	TGTGCCAGCAGCCTAGGCGGGACAGGGAGAGTCGAGCAGTACTTC	CASSLGGTGRVEQYF
TRBV9	TRBD1	-	TRBJ1-4	TGTGCCAGCAGCCCTGCGGGACAGTCTAATGAAAAACTGTTTTTT	CASSPAGQSNEKLFF
TRBV28	-	-	TRBJ1-6	TGTGCCAGCAGTCGTTGGGGGTCACCCCTCCACTTT	CASSRWGSPLHF
TRBV30	-	-	TRBJ1-6	TGTGCCTGGAGTGTACCGGGGGCTGTCTCAGCGGCCTTCCTCCACTTT	CAWSVPGAVSAAFLHF
TRBV2	-	-	TRBJ1-5	TGTGCCAGCACCCCGGGATCCGGGGGCAATCAGCCCCAGCATTTT	CASTPGSGGNQPQHF
TRBV14	-	-	TRBJ2-1	TGTGCCAGCAGCCAAGGGACTCACAATGAGCAGTTCTTC	CASSQGTHNEQFF
TRBV2	TRBD2	-	TRBJ2-6	TGTGCCAGCAGCGCGGGGGACGGGGCCAACGTCCTGACTTTC	CASSAGDGANVLTF
TRBV28	TRBD1	-	TRBJ1-2	TGTGCCAGCAGTTCTTCCGGACAGGGAGGTCGGGGCTATGGCTACACCTTC	CASSSSGQGGRGYGYTF
TRBV7-7	TRBD2	-	TRBJ2-5	TGTGCCAGCAGCCCTGGGACTAGCGGGGAGACCCAGTACTTC	CASSPGTSGETQYF
TRBV27	-	-	TRBJ1-1	TGTGCCAGCAGTTTAGCGGTCCAGACTGAAGCTTTCTTT	CASSLAVQTEAFF
TRBV5-4	-	-	TRBJ1-4	TGTGCCAGCAGCCCTCACGGCGGGAATTCGCATGAAAAACTGTTTTTT	CASSPHGGNSHEKLFF
TRBV9	TRBD1	-	TRBJ2-1	TGTGCCAGCAGCGTAGGGTTACAGGGGACCAATGAGCAGTTCTTC	CASSVGLQGTNEQFF
TRBV27	-	-	TRBJ1-5	TGTGCCAGCAGTTTTGGCAGGCGTCAGCCCCAGCATTTT	CASSFGRRQPQHF
TRBV7-6	-	-	TRBJ2-5	TGTGCCAGCAGCCCGAGAGGGAGGGGGCGCCAAGAGACCCAGTACTTC	CASSPRGRGRQETQYF
TRBV19	-	-	TRBJ1-1	TGTGCCAGTAGTATAACGACGGGACACACTGAAGCTTTCTTT	CASSITTGHTEAFF
TRBV6-1	-	-	TRBJ1-6	TGTGCCAGCACCTCTGCCGCCGGTTCACCCCTCCACTTT	CASTSAAGSPLHF
TRBV6-6	TRBD1	many	TRBJ1-2	TGTGCCAGCCTTAGCCCGGGACAGGCATATGGCTACACCTTC	CASLSPGQAYGYTF
TRBV27	TRBD1	-	TRBJ1-2	TGTGCCACTAAGGGGGCGGCTAACTATGGCTACACCTTC	CATKGAANYGYTF
TRBV11-1	-	-	TRBJ2-1	TGTGCCAGCAGCTTAGAGGGGGGAATACAGGCCGCTTCCTACAATGAGCAGTTCTTC	CASSLEGGIQAASYNEQFF
TRBV30	-	once	TRBJ1-5	TGTGCCTGGAGTGTAAAGAAGGCTCAGCCCCAGCATTTT	CAWSVKKAQPQHF
TRBV30	TRBD2	-	TRBJ2-5	TGTGCCTGGAGTTTGGCTAGCGGGGGGGGGACCCAGTACTTC	CAWSLASGGGTQYF
TRBV19	-	-	TRBJ2-5	TGTGCCAGTAGCCCAAATGCCGGGACGCCCTCGGAGACCCAGTACTTC	CASSPNAGTPSETQYF
TRBV7-3	TRBD2	-	TRBJ2-1	TGTGCCAGCGGAAGCGGGGGAGGCTACTACAATGAGCAGTTCTTC	CASGSGGGYYNEQFF
TRBV27	TRBD1	once	TRBJ1-5	TGTGCCAGCAGTTTAGGAGGGGGCTGGCAGCCCCAGCATTTT	CASSLGGGWQPQHF
TRBV29-1	-	-	TRBJ2-2	TGCAGCGTTGAAAAACAGATTAACACCGGGGAGCTGTTTTTT	CSVEKQINTGELFF
TRBV6-1	-	-	TRBJ1-3	TGTGCCAGCAGTGACGGAGATGGAAACACCATATATTTT	CASSDGDGNTIYF
TRBV9	-	once	TRBJ1-5	TGTGCCAGCAGCCTCGGACCCTTAGGTGGGGCCCAGCATTTT	CASSLGPLGGAQHF
TRBV6-5	-	-	TRBJ1-3	TGTGCCAGCAGTTACTCGCTAGCAGGGGCTGGAAACACCATATATTTT	CASSYSLAGAGNTIYF
TRBV5-1	TRBD1	-	TRBJ1-3	TGCGCCAGCAGCTTGGGTACAGGGGGCTCCTTAAGCTCTGGAAACACCATATATTTT	CASSLGTGGSLSSGNTIYF
TRBV4-3	-	-	TRBJ2-6	TGCGCCAGCAGCCAAGACACCAACTCTGGGGCCAACGTCCTGACTTTC	CASSQDTNSGANVLTF